This T cell receptor beta chain was identified during a study of cytomegalovirus exposure and HLA in healthy donors. General study findings and limits: Among the most significant clusters, several appeared linked to common viral pathogens in a later analysis. The classifier reportedly diagnosed cytomegalovirus status with high sensitivity and specificity. In a later analysis, TCR beta V- and J-gene trimming showed a link to a missense DCLRE1C variant.

Trimming took 0 bases from V and 2 from J, leaving 12 bases between them. The CDR3 totals 16 residues. CDR1 SGHDN and CDR2 FVKESK come from the germline V gene. For this clone: Its target is not known.

60 Vbeta and 13 Jbeta primers were used in PCR. Using immunoSEQ multiplex PCR, the repertoire was profiled, and TCRdb retains in-frame clones only, with some absent. The repertoire holds 85,000 to 120,000 clones, with around four fifths as singletons. This chain joins TRBV14 and TRBJ2-3; TRBD2 might be the D (5 bases). The receptor was isolated from a man aged 45 to 65 in good health and CMV-seronegative. The sequenced sample was PBMCs. In DNA, the CDR3 is TGTGCCAGCAGCCAAGAGAGAGGGCTCCCCACAGATACGCAGTATTTT. The encoded protein is CASSQERGLPTDTQYF.